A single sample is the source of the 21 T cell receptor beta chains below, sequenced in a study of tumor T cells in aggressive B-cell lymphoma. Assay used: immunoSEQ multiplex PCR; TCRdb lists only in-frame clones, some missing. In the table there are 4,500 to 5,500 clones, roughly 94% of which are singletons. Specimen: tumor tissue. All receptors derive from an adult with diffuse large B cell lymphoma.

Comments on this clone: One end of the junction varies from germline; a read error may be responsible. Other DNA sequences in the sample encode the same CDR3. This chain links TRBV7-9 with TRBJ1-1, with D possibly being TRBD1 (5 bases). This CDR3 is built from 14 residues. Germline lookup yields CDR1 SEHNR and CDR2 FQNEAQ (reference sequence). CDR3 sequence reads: CASTDSPGVSEAFF. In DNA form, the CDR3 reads TGTGCCAGCACCGACTCCCCGGGGGTATCTGAAGCCTTCTTT.

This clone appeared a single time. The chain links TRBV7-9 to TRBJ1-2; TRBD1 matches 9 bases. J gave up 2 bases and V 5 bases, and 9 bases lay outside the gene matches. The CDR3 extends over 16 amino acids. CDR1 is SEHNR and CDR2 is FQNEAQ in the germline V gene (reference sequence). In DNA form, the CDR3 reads TGTGCCAGCAGCCGATCCTCCGGGACAGGGAACTATGGCTACACCTTC. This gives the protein CASSRSSGTGNYGYTF.

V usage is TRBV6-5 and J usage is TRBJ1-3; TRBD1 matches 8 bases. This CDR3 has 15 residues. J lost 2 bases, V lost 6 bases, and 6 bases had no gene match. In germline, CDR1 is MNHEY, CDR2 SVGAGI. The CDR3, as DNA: TGTGCCAGCAGCCCGCGGACAGGGACTGGAAACACCATATATTTT. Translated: CASSPRTGTGNTIYF.

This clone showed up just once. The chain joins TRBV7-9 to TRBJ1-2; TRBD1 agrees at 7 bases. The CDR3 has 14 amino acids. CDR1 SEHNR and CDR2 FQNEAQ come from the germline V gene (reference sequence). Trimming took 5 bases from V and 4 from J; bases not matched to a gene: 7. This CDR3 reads CASSQETGPYGYTF. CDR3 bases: TGTGCCAGCAGCCAAGAGACAGGGCCCTATGGCTACACCTTC.

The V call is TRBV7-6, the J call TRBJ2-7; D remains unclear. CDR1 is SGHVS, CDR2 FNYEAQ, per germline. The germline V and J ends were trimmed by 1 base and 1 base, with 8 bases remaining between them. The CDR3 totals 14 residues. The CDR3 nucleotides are TGTGCCAGCAGCTTAGATGCAGAATCCTACGAGCAGTACTTC. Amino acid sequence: CASSLDAESYEQYF.

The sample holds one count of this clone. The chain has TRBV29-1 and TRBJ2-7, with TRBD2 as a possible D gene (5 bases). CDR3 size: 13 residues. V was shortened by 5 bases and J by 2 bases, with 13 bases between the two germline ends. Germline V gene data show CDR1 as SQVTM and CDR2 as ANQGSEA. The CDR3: CSVHGVQTYEQYF. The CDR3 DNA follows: TGCAGCGTTCACGGGGTCCAAACCTACGAGCAGTACTTC.

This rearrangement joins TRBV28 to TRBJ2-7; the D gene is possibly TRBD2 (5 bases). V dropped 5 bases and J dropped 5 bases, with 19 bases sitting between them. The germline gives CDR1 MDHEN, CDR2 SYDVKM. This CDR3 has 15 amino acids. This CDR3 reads CASSPPGILVHEQYF. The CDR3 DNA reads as TGTGCCAGCAGTCCACCGGGGATCCTAGTTCACGAGCAGTACTTC.

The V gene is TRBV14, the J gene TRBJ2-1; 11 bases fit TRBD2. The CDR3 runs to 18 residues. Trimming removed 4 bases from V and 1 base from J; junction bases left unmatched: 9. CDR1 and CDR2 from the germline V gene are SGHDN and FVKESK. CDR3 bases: TGTGCCAGCAGCCCGTCACCGGGACTAGCGGTATCCTACAATGAGCAGTTCTTC. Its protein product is CASSPSPGLAVSYNEQFF.

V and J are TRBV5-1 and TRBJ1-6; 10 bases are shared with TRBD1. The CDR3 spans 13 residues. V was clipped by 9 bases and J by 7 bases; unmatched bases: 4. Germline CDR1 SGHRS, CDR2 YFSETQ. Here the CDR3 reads CATSTGGNSPLHF. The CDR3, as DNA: TGCGCCACCTCGACAGGGGGCAATTCACCCCTCCACTTT.

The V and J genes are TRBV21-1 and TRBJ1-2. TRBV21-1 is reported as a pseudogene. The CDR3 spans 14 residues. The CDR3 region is CASSWPGRGDGYTF. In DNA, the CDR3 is TGTGCCAGCAGCTGGCCGGGGAGGGGTGATGGCTACACCTTC.

The CDR3 loop reads CASSPGTSGRTDTQYF. The CDR3 coding sequence is TGCGCCAGCAGCCCAGGGACTAGCGGGAGGACAGATACGCAGTATTTT. The chain joins TRBV5-1 to TRBJ2-3; TRBD2 matches at 15 bases. The CDR3 is 16 residues long. J gave up 3 bases and V 4 bases, and 3 bases lay outside the gene matches. Germline lookup yields CDR1 SGHRS and CDR2 YFSETQ.

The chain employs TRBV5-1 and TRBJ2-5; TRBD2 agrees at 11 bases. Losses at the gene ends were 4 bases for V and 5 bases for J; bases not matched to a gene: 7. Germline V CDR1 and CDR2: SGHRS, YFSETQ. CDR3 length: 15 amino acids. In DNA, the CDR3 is TGCGCCAGCAGCACGTTTAGCGGGAGGGACGAGACCCAGTACTTC. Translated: CASSTFSGRDETQYF.

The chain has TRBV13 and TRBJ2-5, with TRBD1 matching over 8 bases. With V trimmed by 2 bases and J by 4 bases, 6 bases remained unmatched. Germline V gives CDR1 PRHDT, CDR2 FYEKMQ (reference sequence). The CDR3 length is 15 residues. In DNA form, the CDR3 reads TGTGCCAGCAGCTTAAATTTAGACAGGGGAGAGACCCAGTACTTC. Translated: CASSLNLDRGETQYF.

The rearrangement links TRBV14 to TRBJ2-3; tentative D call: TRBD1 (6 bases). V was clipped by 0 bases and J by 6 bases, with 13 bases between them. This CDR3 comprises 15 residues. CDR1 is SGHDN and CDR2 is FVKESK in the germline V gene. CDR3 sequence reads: CASSQEFNGQDTQYF. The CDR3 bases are TGTGCCAGCAGCCAAGAGTTTAACGGACAGGATACGCAGTATTTT.

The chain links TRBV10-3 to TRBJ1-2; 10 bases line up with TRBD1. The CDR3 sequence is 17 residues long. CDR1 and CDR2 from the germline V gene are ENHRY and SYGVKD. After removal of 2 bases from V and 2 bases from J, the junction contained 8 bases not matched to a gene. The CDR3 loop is CAISETKGQGSNYGYTF. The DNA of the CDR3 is TGTGCCATCAGTGAGACGAAGGGACAGGGGTCCAACTATGGCTACACCTTC.

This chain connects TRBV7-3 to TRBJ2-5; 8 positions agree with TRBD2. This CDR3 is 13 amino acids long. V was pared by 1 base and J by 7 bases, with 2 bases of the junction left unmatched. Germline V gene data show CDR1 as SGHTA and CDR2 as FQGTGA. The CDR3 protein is CASSLNLAGTQYF. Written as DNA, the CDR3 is TGTGCCAGCAGCTTAAACCTAGCGGGGACCCAGTACTTC.

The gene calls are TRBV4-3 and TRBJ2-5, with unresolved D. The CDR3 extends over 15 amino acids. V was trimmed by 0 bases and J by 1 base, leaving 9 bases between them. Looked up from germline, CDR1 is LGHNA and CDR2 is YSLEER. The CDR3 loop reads CASSQDMGSQETQYF. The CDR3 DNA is TGCGCCAGCAGCCAAGATATGGGCAGCCAAGAGACCCAGTACTTC.

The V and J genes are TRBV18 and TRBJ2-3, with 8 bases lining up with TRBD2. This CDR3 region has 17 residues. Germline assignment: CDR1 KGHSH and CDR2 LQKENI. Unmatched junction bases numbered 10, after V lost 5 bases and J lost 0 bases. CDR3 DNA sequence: TGTGCCAGCTCAAAGACTAGCGCCGACTCTAGCACAGATACGCAGTATTTT. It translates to CASSKTSADSSTDTQYF. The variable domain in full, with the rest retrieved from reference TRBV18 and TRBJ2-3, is NAGVMQNPRHLVRRRGQEARLRCSPMKGHSHVYWYRQLPEEGLKFMVYLQKENIIDESGMPKERFSAEFPKEGPSILRIQQVVRGDSAAYFCASSKTSADSSTDTQYFGPGTRLTVL.

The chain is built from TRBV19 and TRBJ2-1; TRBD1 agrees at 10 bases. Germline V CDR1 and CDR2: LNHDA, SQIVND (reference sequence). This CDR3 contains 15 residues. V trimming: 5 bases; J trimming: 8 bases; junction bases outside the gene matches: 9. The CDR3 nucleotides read TGTGCCAGTAGTCGCGACAGGGGGCTACGGGATGAGCAGTTCTTC. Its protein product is CASSRDRGLRDEQFF.

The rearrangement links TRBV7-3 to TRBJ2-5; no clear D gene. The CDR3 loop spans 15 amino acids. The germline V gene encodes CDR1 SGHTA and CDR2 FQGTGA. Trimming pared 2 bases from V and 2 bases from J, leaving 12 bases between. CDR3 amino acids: CASSLFSTPQETQYF. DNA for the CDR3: TGTGCCAGCAGCTTATTCTCAACTCCGCAAGAGACCCAGTACTTC.

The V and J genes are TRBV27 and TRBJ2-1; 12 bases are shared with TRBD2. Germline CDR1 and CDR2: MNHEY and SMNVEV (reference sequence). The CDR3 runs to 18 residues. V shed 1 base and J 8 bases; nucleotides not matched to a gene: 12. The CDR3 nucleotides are TGTGCCAGCAGTTTATTCGCCTTACTAGCGGGAGGTCAGGATGAGCAGTTCTTC. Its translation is CASSLFALLAGGQDEQFF.